The 14 T cell receptor beta chains listed next were all sequenced from one sample in a study of technical replicates of blood from four donors. TCRdb's table, derived via immunoSEQ multiplex PCR, lists solely in-frame clones and lacks some. The sample lists about 97,000 clones, around 96% occurring once. Sequencing was carried out using T cells isolated from PBMCs. The receptors were gathered from a human donor in good health.

Details on this clone: At the DNA level, this CDR3 is encoded by other sequences in the same sample as well. V usage is TRBV20-1 and J usage is TRBJ2-1; TRBD2 might be the D (6 bases). The V end lost 5 bases, the J end lost 8 bases, and 10 bases lay between the germline ends. Germline lookup yields CDR1 DFQATT and CDR2 SNEGSKA (reference sequence). This CDR3 region has 11 residues. The CDR3 DNA sequence: TGCAGTGCTTCGAGACTAGATGAGCAGTTCTTC. The encoded protein is CSASRLDEQFF.

This sequence joins TRBV6-5 and TRBJ2-5, with 7 bases that match TRBD2. Germline values: CDR1 MNHEY, CDR2 SVGAGI. The CDR3 sequence is 15 residues long. V lost 1 base and J lost 4; bases outside the gene matches: 6. In nucleotides, the CDR3 is TGTGCCAGCAGTTACTACTCAGGGAGGGCAGAGACCCAGTACTTC. This sequence encodes CASSYYSGRAETQYF.

The V gene is TRBV25-1, the J gene TRBJ2-2, with TRBD2 matching over 8 bases. The CDR3 runs 15 residues. Per germline, CDR1 MGHDK and CDR2 SYGVNS. V shed 5 bases, J shed 5 bases, and the junction held 7 bases outside the gene matches. In DNA, the CDR3 is TGTGCCAGCAGTCCTGGGACTAGAGGTACCGGGGAGCTGTTTTTT. This codes for CASSPGTRGTGELFF.

The chain carries TRBV1 and TRBJ2-1; TRBD2, the table's D call, lacks a check against the DNA. TRBV1 is a pseudogene. This CDR3 comprises 15 residues. The DNA for the CDR3 is TGCACCAGCAGCCAACATAGCGGGAGGGGACATGAGCAGTTCTTC. Amino acids: CTSSQHSGRGHEQFF.

V gene TRBV21-1 combines with J gene TRBJ2-5; TRBD2, the table's D call, was not compared with the DNA. TRBV21-1 is a documented pseudogene. The CDR3 contains 16 residues. CDR3 residues: CASSKATGTDDETQYF. DNA of the CDR3: TGTGCCAGCAGCAAAGCGACCGGGACTGATGATGAGACCCAGTACTTC.

This chain connects TRBV25-1 to TRBJ2-3; D may be TRBD1 (5 bases). The CDR3 extends over 14 amino acids. The V and J ends lost 1 base and 4 bases respectively, with 9 bases between them. Germline V lookup: CDR1 MGHDK, CDR2 SYGVNS. This chain's CDR3 is CASSESTGSDTQYF. CDR3 sequence (DNA): TGTGCCAGCAGTGAATCTACAGGTTCAGATACGCAGTATTTT.

The J gene is TRBJ1-1, the V gene TRBV25-1, with D uncertain. The CDR3 is made up of 12 amino acids. The V gene lost 6 bases and the J gene lost 0 bases, with 5 bases spanning the gap. Germline loops: CDR1 MGHDK, CDR2 SYGVNS. As DNA, the CDR3 is TGTGCCAGCAGCCCCTTGAACACTGAAGCTTTCTTT. This sequence encodes CASSPLNTEAFF.

CDR3 DNA sequence: TGTGCCAGCAGCAAACAGCGGGTAAACACTGAAGCTTTCTTT. Residues: CASSKQRVNTEAFF. The chain is built from TRBV21-1 and TRBJ1-1. TRBV21-1 is designated a pseudogene. The CDR3 spans 14 residues.

This rearrangement joins TRBV18 to TRBJ2-7, with 7 bases aligning to TRBD1. Per germline, CDR1 KGHSH and CDR2 LQKENI. The CDR3 totals 14 residues. The V segment lost 4 bases and the J segment 3 bases; nucleotides outside the gene matches: 6. CDR3 in DNA: TGTGCCAGCTCACTGGAGACAGGGAACTACGAGCAGTACTTC. Translation: CASSLETGNYEQYF.

V gene TRBV19 combines with J gene TRBJ2-3; weak D call: TRBD1 (6 bases). This CDR3 has 15 residues. V shed 5 bases and J shed 2 bases, with 14 bases lying between them. CDR1 is LNHDA, CDR2 SQIVND, per germline (reference sequence). In DNA form, the CDR3 reads TGTGCCAGTAGTTTTTACAGGGAGTCCACAGATACGCAGTATTTT. The encoded protein is CASSFYRESTDTQYF.

This chain links TRBV11-1 with TRBJ2-7; D unresolved. Germline CDR1 and CDR2: SGHAT and FQDESV (reference sequence). There are 12 residues in the CDR3. V was clipped by 4 bases and J by 4 bases, with 8 bases between them. The chain's CDR3 is CASSSHPYEQYF. The CDR3 DNA is TGTGCCAGCAGCTCACACCCGTACGAGCAGTACTTC.

The rearrangement uses TRBV5-4 and TRBJ2-7, with no clear D. The V end lost 0 bases, the J end lost 1 base, and 11 bases lay between the germline ends. The length of the CDR3 is 15 residues. Germline values: CDR1 SGHNT, CDR2 YYREEE (reference sequence). CDR3 in amino acids: CASSLESARSYEQYF. The CDR3 DNA reads TGTGCCAGCAGCTTGGAGTCTGCGAGGTCCTACGAGCAGTACTTC.

This chain links TRBV30 with TRBJ2-3, with D perhaps TRBD1 (6 bases). CDR1 is GTSNPN, CDR2 SVGIG, per germline (reference sequence). The CDR3 is 13 amino acids. Trimming took off 4 bases at V and 8 bases at J, with 16 bases between the two ends. As DNA, the CDR3 is TGTGCCTGGATGGACTCCAGGGGCGGTACGCAGTATTTT. Residues: CAWMDSRGGTQYF.

CDR3 amino acids: CASSSAEGGSGGYTF. The CDR3 DNA reads as TGTGCCAGCAGTTCGGCAGAGGGAGGGTCGGGTGGCTACACCTTC. The genes are TRBV6-5 and TRBJ1-2; the D is unclear. The CDR3 covers 15 residues. With 4 bases removed from V and 7 bases from J, the gap between germline ends came to 19 bases. The germline V gene encodes CDR1 MNHEY and CDR2 SVGAGI.